One and the same sample provided the 14 T cell receptor beta chains below, sequenced in a study of blood T cell repertoires in COVID-19. Assay used: immunoSEQ multiplex PCR; TCRdb lists only in-frame clones, some missing. The table includes about 89,000 clones, approximately 82% detected once. Sequenced sample: peripheral blood. These receptors were collected from a man between 65 and 85 years old with acute or convalescent COVID-19.

This clone has only one observation. V gene TRBV19 combines with J gene TRBJ1-1; D unresolved. In germline, CDR1 is LNHDA, CDR2 SQIVND (reference sequence). This CDR3 has 15 amino acids. V dropped 5 bases and J dropped 6 bases, with 19 bases sitting between them. Here the CDR3 reads CASSPGRREEAEAFF. CDR3 sequence (DNA): TGTGCCAGTAGTCCAGGACGGAGGGAGGAGGCTGAAGCTTTCTTT.

The chain uses TRBV4-3 and TRBJ2-7; maybe TRBD2 (5 bases). The germline V gene encodes CDR1 LGHNA and CDR2 YSLEER. Trimming removed 3 bases from V and 6 bases from J, with 15 bases in between. The CDR3 sequence is 14 residues long. The CDR3 loop is CASSQADGIGEQYF. CDR3 bases: TGCGCCAGCAGCCAGGCTGACGGGATTGGCGAGCAGTACTTC.

The chain combines TRBV4-1 with TRBJ2-3; TRBD2 might be the D (5 bases). The germline V gene has CDR1 MGHRA and CDR2 YSYEKL. Trimming removed 5 bases at V and 5 bases at J, with 11 bases between. The CDR3 loop spans 13 amino acids. The CDR3 nucleotides read TGCGCCAGCAGCAGACAAGGAGGAGATACGCAGTATTTT. It translates to CASSRQGGDTQYF.

About this clone itself: A junction end diverges from the germline sequence, so it may reflect a read error. The chain links TRBV7-7 to TRBJ2-1; 12 bases agree with TRBD2. This CDR3 region has 16 residues. Germline CDR1 reads SSHAT; CDR2 reads FNYEAQ (reference sequence). The CDR3 spells CASSRRLAGEVNEQFF. CDR3 in DNA: TGTGCTAGCAGCCGTCGACTAGCGGGAGAGGTAAATGAGCAGTTCTTC. Full variable domain (missing parts from reference TRBV7-7 and TRBJ2-1): GAGVSQSPRYKVTKRGQDVTLRCDPISSHATLYWYQQALGQGPEFLTYFNYEAQPDKSGLPSDRFSAERPEGSISTLTIQRTEQRDSAMYRCASSRRLAGEVNEQFFGPGTRLTVL.

The V gene is TRBV19, the J gene TRBJ1-1; D not resolved. The germline CDR1 and CDR2 sequences are LNHDA and SQIVND (reference sequence). The V gene lost 6 bases and the J gene lost 5 bases, with 13 bases spanning the gap. The CDR3 runs 13 residues. CDR3 sequence (DNA): TGTGCCAGTAGCGCACAGCGAGGGACTGAAGCTTTCTTT. Amino acids: CASSAQRGTEAFF.

The chain links TRBV19 to TRBJ1-4, with D perhaps TRBD1 (5 bases). Trimming took 10 bases from V and 5 from J, leaving 20 bases between them. Germline CDR1 LNHDA, CDR2 SQIVND (reference sequence). This CDR3 region has 15 residues. For the CDR3, the DNA is TGTGCCACCAAGTTCACTCACAGGACAAATGAAAAACTGTTTTTT. This sequence encodes CATKFTHRTNEKLFF.

This clone was found once. The chain is built from TRBV9 and TRBJ2-1; D may be TRBD2 (5 bases). The CDR3 covers 17 residues. V was shortened by 4 bases and J by 0 bases, with 17 bases between the two germline ends. Germline values: CDR1 SGDLS, CDR2 YYNGEE. CDR3 DNA: TGTGCCAGCAGCCCCGGAGAGGGCCCTTACTCCTACAATGAGCAGTTCTTC. Residues: CASSPGEGPYSYNEQFF.

The J gene is TRBJ2-6, the V gene TRBV9; D is unresolved. V was pared by 0 bases and J by 3 bases, with 7 bases between. The germline gives CDR1 SGDLS, CDR2 YYNGEE. The CDR3 contains 15 residues. CDR3 in amino acids: CASSVAGGGANVLTF. CDR3 nucleotide sequence: TGTGCCAGCAGCGTAGCCGGTGGTGGGGCCAACGTCCTGACTTTC. Drawing the rest from reference TRBV9 and TRBJ2-6, the complete variable domain is DSGVTQTPKHLITATGQRVTLRCSPRSGDLSVYWYQQSLDQGLQFLIQYYNGEERAKGNILERFSAQQFPDLHSELNLSSLELGDSALYFCASSVAGGGANVLTFGAGSRLTVL.

The chain couples TRBV7-2 to TRBJ2-7; D not certain. Germline CDR1 and CDR2: SGHTA and FQGNSA. This CDR3 is built from 12 residues. Trimming took 5 bases from V and 3 from J, leaving 8 bases between them. CDR3 sequence (DNA): TGTGCCAGCAGCGTCAACTTCTACGAGCAGTACTTC. Translation gives CASSVNFYEQYF.

This chain links TRBV5-8 with TRBJ1-4; 9 nucleotides match TRBD1. Germline CDR1 and CDR2: SGHTS and YDEGEE. V shed 0 bases, J shed 7 bases, and the junction held 7 bases outside the gene matches. The CDR3 runs to 16 residues. The CDR3 DNA sequence: TGTGCCAGCAGCTTGGGACCGGGACAGGGACGTGAAAAACTGTTTTTT. Translating it yields CASSLGPGQGREKLFF.

CDR3 sequence: CSVDRVGQFF. CDR3 DNA: TGCAGCGTTGACAGGGTTGGGCAGTTCTTC. V gene TRBV29-1 combines with J gene TRBJ2-1; D is possibly TRBD1 (5 bases). Trimming removed 3 bases at V and 12 bases at J, with 9 bases between. From germline, CDR1 is SQVTM and CDR2 ANQGSEA. The CDR3 totals 10 residues.

This chain joins TRBV11-2 and TRBJ2-7; D is perhaps TRBD1 (6 bases). CDR1 and CDR2 from the germline V gene are SGHAT and FQNNGV. V shed 5 bases and J shed 3 bases, with 14 bases lying between them. CDR3 length equals 14 residues. For the CDR3, the DNA is TGTGCCAGCAGCATCCGGGACAACCTCTACGAGCAGTACTTC. It specifies CASSIRDNLYEQYF.

The chain carries TRBV7-6 and TRBJ2-5, with a weak D call TRBD2 (6 bases). Germline CDR1 is SGHVS and CDR2 is FNYEAQ. The germline V and J ends were trimmed by 6 bases and 7 bases, with 15 bases remaining between them. The CDR3 runs to 13 residues. CDR3 sequence (DNA): TGTGCCAGCAGACCAGGGACGGAGGGGACCCAGTACTTC. It specifies CASRPGTEGTQYF.

The chain uses TRBV9 and TRBJ1-4; TRBD1 agrees at 10 bases. Germline values: CDR1 SGDLS, CDR2 YYNGEE. The CDR3 spans 16 residues. J gave up 3 bases and V 3 bases, and 5 bases lay outside the gene matches. CDR3 sequence reads: CASSAGQGRANEKLFF. The CDR3 nucleotides read TGTGCCAGCAGCGCGGGACAGGGGCGGGCTAATGAAAAACTGTTTTTT.